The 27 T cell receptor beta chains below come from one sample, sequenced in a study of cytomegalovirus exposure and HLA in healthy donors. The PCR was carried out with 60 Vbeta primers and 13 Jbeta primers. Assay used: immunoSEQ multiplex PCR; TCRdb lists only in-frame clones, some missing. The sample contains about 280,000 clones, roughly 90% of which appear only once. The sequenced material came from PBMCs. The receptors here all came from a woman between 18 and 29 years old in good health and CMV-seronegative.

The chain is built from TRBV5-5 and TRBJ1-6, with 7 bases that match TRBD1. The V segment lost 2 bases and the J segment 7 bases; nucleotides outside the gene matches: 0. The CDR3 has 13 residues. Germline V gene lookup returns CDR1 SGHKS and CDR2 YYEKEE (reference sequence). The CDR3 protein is CASSLQGNSPLHF. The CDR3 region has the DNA TGTGCCAGCAGCTTACAGGGGAATTCACCCCTCCACTTT.

The CDR3 nucleotides are TGTGCCAGCTCACCACAGGCTCTATCGGGGCTCCACTTT. Amino acids: CASSPQALSGLHF. V usage is TRBV18 and J usage is TRBJ1-6, with no clear D. V shed 1 base and J shed 16 bases, with 14 bases lying between them. Per germline, CDR1 KGHSH and CDR2 LQKENI. This CDR3 region has 13 residues.

The CDR3 sequence is CASSAADRGRDEQFF. CDR3 nucleotides: TGTGCCAGCAGCGCCGCGGACAGGGGGCGGGATGAGCAGTTCTTC. The chain has TRBV5-5 and TRBJ2-1; 11 positions match TRBD1. Per the germline V gene, CDR1 is SGHKS and CDR2 is YYEKEE (reference sequence). V lost 4 bases to trimming and J lost 8 bases; unmatched junction nucleotides: 8. The CDR3 has 15 residues.

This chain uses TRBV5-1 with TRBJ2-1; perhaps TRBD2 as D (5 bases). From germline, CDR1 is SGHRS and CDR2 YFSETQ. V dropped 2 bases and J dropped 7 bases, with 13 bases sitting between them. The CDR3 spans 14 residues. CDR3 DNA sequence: TGCGCCAGCAGCTTCACCGGGATTGAGAATGAGCAGTTCTTC. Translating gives CASSFTGIENEQFF. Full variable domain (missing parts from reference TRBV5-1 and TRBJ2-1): KAGVTQTPRYLIKTRGQQVTLSCSPISGHRSVSWYQQTPGQGLQFLFEYFSETQRNKGNFPGRFSGRQFSNSRSEMNVSTLELGDSALYLCASSFTGIENEQFFGPGTRLTVL.

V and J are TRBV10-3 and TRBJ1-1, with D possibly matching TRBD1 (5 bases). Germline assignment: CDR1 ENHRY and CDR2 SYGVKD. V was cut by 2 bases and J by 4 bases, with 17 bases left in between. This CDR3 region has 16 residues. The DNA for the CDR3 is TGTGCCATCAGTGAGACAGCGGGGGGACGTAGCACTGAAGCTTTCTTT. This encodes CAISETAGGRSTEAFF.

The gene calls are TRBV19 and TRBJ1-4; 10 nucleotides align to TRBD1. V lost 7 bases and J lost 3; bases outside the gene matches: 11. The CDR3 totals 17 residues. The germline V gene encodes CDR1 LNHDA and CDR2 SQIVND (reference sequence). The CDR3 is CASNMGPGQGPNEKLFF. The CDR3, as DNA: TGTGCCAGTAACATGGGGCCGGGACAGGGGCCTAATGAAAAACTGTTTTTT. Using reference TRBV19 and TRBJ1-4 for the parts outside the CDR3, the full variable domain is DGGITQSPKYLFRKEGQNVTLSCEQNLNHDAMYWYRQDPGQGLRLIYYSQIVNDFQKGDIAEGYSVSREKKESFPLTVTSAQKNPTAFYLCASNMGPGQGPNEKLFFGSGTQLSVL.

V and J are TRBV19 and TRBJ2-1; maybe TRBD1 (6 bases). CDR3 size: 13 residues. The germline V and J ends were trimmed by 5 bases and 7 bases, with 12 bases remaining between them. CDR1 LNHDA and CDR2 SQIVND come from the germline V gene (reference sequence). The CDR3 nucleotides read TGTGCCAGTAGTGGTTGGACAGCTAATGAGCAGTTCTTC. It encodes CASSGWTANEQFF.

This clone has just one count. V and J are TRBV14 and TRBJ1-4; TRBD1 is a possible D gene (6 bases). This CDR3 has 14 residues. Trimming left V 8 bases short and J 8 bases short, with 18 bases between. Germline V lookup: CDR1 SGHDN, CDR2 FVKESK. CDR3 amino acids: CASGHGGIGEKLFF. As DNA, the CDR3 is TGTGCCAGCGGGCATGGGGGCATTGGAGAAAAACTGTTTTTT.

The CDR3 sequence is CASSLGPGYNQPQHF. Written as DNA, the CDR3 is TGTGCCAGCAGCTTAGGCCCAGGGTACAATCAGCCCCAGCATTTT. The rearrangement joins TRBV7-2 to TRBJ1-5; maybe TRBD1 (5 bases). CDR3 length: 15 residues. Per the germline V gene, CDR1 is SGHTA and CDR2 is FQGNSA. V lost 1 base and J 3 bases, leaving 10 bases between the germline ends.

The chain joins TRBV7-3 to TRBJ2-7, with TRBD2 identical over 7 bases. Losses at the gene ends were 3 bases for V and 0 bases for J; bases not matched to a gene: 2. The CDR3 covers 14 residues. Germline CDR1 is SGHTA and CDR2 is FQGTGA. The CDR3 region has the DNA TGTGCCAGCAGCTTTGGCGGGAGCTCCTACGAGCAGTACTTC. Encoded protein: CASSFGGSSYEQYF.

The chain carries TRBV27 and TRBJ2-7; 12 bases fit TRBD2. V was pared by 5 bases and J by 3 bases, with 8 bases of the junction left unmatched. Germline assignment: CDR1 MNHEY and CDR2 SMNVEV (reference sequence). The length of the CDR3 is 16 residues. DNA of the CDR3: TGTGCCAGCAGTGGGACTAGCGGGCCCCAGGGCTACGAGCAGTACTTC. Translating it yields CASSGTSGPQGYEQYF.

Here the CDR3 DNA reads TGTGCCAGCATCCCCGAGGCAGGGGGCACTGAAGCTTTCTTT. The encoded protein is CASIPEAGGTEAFF. The chain uses TRBV2 and TRBJ1-1; 7 bases line up with TRBD1. Germline loops: CDR1 SNHLY, CDR2 FYNNEI. V lost 7 bases and J lost 4; bases outside the gene matches: 9. This CDR3 spans 14 amino acids. The full variable domain, rest sourced from reference TRBV2 and TRBJ1-1, is EPEVTQTPSHQVTQMGQEVILRCVPISNHLYFYWYRQILGQKVEFLVSFYNNEISEKSEIFDDQFSVERPDGSNFTLKIRSTKLEDSAMYFCASIPEAGGTEAFFGQGTRLTVV.

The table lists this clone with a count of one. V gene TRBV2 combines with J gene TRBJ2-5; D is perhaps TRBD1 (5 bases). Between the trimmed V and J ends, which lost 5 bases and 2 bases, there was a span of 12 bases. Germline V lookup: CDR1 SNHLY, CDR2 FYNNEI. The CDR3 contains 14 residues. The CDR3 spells CASSPLDIQETQYF. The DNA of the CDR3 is TGTGCCAGCAGTCCTCTGGACATTCAAGAGACCCAGTACTTC.

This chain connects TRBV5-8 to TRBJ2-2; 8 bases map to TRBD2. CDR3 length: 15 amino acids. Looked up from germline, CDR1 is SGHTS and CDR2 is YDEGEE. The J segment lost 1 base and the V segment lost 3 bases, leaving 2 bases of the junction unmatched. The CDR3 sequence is CASSSGGENTGELFF. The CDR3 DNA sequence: TGTGCCAGCAGCTCCGGGGGGGAGAACACCGGGGAGCTGTTTTTT.

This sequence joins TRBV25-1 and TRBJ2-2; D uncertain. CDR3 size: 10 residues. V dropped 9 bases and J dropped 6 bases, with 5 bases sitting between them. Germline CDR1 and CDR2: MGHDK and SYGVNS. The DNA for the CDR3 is TGTGCCAGTGCGGCCGGGGAGCTGTTTTTT. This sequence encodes CASAAGELFF. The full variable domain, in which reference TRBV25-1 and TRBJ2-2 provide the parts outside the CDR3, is EADIYQTPRYLVIGTGKKITLECSQTMGHDKMYWYQQDPGMELHLIHYSYGVNSTEKGDLSSESTVSRIRTEHFPLTLESARPSHTSQYLCASAAGELFFGEGSRLTVL.

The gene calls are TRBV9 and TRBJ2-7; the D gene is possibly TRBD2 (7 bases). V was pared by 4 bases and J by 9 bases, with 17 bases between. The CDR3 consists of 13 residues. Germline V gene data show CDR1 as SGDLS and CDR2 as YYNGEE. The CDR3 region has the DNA TGTGCCAGCAGCCCCGGGGGGACACGTGGGCAGTACTTC. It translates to CASSPGGTRGQYF.

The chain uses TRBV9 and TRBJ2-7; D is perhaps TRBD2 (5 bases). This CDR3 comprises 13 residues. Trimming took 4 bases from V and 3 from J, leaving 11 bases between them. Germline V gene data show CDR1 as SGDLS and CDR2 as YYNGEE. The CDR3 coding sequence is TGTGCCAGCAGCACGGGGTCGGGCTACGAGCAGTACTTC. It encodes CASSTGSGYEQYF.

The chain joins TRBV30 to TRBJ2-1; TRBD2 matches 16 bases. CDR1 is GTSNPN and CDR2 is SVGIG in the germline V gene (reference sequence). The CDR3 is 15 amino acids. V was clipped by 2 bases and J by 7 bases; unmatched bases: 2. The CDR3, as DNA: TGTGCCTGGAGTCTGGGACTAGCGGGGGGGAATGAGCAGTTCTTC. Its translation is CAWSLGLAGGNEQFF. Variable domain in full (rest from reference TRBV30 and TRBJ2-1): SQTIHQWPATLVQPVGSPLSLECTVEGTSNPNLYWYRQAAGRGLQLLFYSVGIGQISSEVPQNLSASRPQDRQFILSSKKLLLSDSGFYLCAWSLGLAGGNEQFFGPGTRLTVL.

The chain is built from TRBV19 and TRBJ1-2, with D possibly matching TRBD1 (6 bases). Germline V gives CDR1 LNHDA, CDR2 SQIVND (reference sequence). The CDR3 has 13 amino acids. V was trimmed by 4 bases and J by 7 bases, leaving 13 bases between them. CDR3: CASSNGQSGGYTF. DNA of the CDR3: TGTGCCAGTAGTAACGGACAGTCCGGTGGCTACACCTTC.

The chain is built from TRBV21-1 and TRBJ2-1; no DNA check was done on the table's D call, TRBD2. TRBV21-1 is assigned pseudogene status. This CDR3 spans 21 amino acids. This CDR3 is CASSKEGSQERSGGKYNEQFF. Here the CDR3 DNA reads TGTGCCAGCAGCAAAGAGGGGAGTCAAGAGCGTAGCGGGGGCAAATACAATGAGCAGTTCTTC.

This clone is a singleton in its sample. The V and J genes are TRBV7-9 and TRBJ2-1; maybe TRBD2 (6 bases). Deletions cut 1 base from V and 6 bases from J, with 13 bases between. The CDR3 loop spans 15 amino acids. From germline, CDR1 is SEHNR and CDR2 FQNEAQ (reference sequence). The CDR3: CASSLGGGAVNEQFF. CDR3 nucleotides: TGTGCCAGCAGCTTAGGTGGCGGGGCGGTCAATGAGCAGTTCTTC.

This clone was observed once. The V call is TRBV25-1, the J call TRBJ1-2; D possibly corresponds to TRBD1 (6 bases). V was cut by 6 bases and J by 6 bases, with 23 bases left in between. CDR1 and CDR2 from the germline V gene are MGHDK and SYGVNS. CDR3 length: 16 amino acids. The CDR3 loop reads CASSPQGRPRGNGYTF. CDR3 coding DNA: TGTGCCAGCAGCCCCCAAGGTAGACCAAGGGGGAATGGCTACACCTTC.

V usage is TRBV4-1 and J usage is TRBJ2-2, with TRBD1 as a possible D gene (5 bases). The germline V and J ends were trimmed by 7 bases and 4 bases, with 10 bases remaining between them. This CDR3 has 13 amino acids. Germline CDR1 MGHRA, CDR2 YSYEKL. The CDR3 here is CASTGWVTGELFF. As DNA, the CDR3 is TGCGCCAGCACAGGGTGGGTCACCGGGGAGCTGTTTTTT.

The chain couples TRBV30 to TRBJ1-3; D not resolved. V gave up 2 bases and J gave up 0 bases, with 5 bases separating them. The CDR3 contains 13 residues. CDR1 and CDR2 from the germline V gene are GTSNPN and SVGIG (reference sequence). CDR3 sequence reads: CAWSQASGNTIYF. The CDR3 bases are TGTGCCTGGAGTCAAGCCTCTGGAAACACCATATATTTT.

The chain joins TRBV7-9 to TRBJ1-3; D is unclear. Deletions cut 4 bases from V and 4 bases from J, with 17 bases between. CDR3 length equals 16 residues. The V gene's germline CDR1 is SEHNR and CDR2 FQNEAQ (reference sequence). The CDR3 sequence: CASSSFLQRSGNTIYF. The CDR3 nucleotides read TGTGCCAGCAGCTCTTTTTTACAGAGATCGGGAAACACCATATATTTT.

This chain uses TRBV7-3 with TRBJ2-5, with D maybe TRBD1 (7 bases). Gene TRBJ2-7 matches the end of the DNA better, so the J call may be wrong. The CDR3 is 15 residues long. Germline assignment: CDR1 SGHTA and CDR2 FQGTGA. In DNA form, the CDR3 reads TGTGCCAGCAGCTTAAATGGGCAGGGGGGCTACGAGCAGTACTTC. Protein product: CASSLNGQGGYEQYF.

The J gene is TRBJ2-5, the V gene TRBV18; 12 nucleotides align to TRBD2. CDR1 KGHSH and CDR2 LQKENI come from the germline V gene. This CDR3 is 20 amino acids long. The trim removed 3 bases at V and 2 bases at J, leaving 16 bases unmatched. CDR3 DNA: TGTGCCAGCTCACCCCGGTTCCCTAGCGGGGGGGCGGCTGAACAAGAGACCCAGTACTTC. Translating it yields CASSPRFPSGGAAEQETQYF.